This TCR beta chain was found in a study of cytomegalovirus exposure and HLA in healthy donors. 13 Jbeta primers and 60 Vbeta primers were used for the PCR. In the original workflow: Approximately 12 million of tens of millions of unique TCR beta chains were shared, per a later count. The method was immunoSEQ multiplex PCR; TCRdb's version includes in-frame clones alone and lacks a portion of them. The V and J calls and the clone size are those of that table, but D and trimming were determined from the DNA. The sample yields 150,000 to 200,000 clones, of which the top ten take up about 6.8%. The sequence came from a man aged 30-40 years in good health and CMV-seronegative. Sequencing was carried out using PBMCs.

The CDR3, as DNA: TGTGCCACCAGCAGAGGGGCAGGAGGTGGTGAGCAGTTCTTC. Its protein is CATSRGAGGGEQFF. The chain employs TRBV15 and TRBJ2-1; a weak D match, TRBD2 (5 bases). The CDR3 totals 14 residues. Germline CDR1 reads LNHNV; CDR2 reads YYDKDF (reference sequence). The V gene lost 1 base and the J gene lost 9 bases, with 13 bases spanning the gap.